This T cell receptor beta chain was captured by sequencing in a study of blood T cell repertoires in COVID-19. Background on the study: Samples taken during acute and convalescent COVID-19 were collected in the United States, Italy and Spain.

From germline, CDR1 is SNHLY and CDR2 FYNNEI. Trimming took off 3 bases at V and 0 bases at J, with 10 bases between the two ends. This CDR3 comprises 15 residues. Authors' processing steps: Scientists estimated how many nucleated cells there were by amplifying reference gene primers. Data came from immunoSEQ multiplex PCR; TCRdb stores just in-frame clones and leaves some out. V and J calls and clone size are given by that table; D and trimming were obtained from the DNA. The sample consists of fewer than 200,000 clones, approximately 84% of them appearing once. Sequenced material: PBMCs or T cells enriched from blood (not recorded which). The chain is built from TRBV2 and TRBJ2-3; a weak D match, TRBD1 (6 bases). This receptor was identified in a man aged 50 to 59 who had recovered from COVID-19. For the CDR3, the DNA is TGTGCCAGCAGTGAGACAGGTACTAGCACAGATACGCAGTATTTT. This encodes CASSETGTSTDTQYF.